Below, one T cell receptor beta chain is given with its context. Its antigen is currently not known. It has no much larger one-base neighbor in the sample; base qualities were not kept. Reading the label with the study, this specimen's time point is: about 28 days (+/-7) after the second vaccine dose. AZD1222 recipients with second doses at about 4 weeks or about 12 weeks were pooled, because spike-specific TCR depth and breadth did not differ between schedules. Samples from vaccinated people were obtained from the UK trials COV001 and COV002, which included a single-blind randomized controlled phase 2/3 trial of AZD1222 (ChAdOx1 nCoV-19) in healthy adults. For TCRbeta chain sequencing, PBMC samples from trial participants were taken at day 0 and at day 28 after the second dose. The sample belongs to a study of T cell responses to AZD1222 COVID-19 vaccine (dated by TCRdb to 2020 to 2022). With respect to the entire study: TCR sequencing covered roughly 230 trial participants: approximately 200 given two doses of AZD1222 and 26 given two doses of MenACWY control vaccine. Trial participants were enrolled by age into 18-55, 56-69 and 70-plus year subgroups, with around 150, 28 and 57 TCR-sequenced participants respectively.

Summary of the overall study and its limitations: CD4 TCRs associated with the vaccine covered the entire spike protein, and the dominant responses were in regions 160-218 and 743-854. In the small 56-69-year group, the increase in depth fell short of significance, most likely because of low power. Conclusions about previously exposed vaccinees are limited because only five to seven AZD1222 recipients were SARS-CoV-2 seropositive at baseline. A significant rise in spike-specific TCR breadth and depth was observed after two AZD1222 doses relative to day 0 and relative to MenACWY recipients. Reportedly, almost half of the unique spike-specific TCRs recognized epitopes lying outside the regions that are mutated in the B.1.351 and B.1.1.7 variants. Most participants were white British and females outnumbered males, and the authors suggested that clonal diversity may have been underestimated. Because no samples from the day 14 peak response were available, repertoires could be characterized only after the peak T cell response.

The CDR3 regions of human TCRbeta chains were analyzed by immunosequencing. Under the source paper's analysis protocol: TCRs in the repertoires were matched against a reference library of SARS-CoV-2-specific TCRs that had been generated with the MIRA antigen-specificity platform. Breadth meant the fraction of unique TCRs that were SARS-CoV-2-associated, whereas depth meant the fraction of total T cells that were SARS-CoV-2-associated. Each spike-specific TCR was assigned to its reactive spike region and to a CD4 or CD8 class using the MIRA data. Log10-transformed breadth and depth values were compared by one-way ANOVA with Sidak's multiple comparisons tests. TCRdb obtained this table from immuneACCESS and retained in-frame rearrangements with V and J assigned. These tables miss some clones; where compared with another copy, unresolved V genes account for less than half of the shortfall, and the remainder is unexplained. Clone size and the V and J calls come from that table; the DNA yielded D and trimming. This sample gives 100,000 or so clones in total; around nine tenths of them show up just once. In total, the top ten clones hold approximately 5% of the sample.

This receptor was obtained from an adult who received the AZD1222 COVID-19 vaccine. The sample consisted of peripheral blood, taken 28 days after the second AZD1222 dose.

The DNA reads as follows: TGTGCCACCGGCCAGGGACAGGGGGGCAATGAGCAGTTCTTC. This codes for CATGQGQGGNEQFF. The chain links TRBV15 with TRBJ2-1, and TRBD1 aligns with 11 junction nucleotides. V loses 8 bases at its end and J loses 6 bases; junction bases beyond the gene matches: 6. The CDR3 goes from the cysteine to the phenylalanine over 14 residues. Only CDR3 DNA remains: 42 bases, in frame from the first base. CDR1 and CDR2 are drawn from the germline V gene (reference sequence): LNHNV, YYDKDF.